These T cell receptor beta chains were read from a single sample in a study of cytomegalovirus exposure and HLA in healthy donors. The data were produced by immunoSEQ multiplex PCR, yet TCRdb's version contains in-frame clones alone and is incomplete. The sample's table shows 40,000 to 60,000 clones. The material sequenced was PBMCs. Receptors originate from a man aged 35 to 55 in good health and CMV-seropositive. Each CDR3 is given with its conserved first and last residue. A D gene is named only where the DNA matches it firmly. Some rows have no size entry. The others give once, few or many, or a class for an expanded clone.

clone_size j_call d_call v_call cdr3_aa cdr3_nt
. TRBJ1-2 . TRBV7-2 CASSLAPGANYGYTF TGTGCCAGCAGCTTAGCGCCTGGAGCCAACTATGGCTACACCTTC
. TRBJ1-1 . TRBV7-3 CASSLDRGAEAFF TGTGCCAGCAGCTTAGACCGCGGGGCTGAAGCTTTCTTT
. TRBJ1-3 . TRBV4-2 CASSQDRTVTGNTIYF TGTGCCAGCAGCCAAGACCGGACAGTGACTGGAAACACCATATATTTT
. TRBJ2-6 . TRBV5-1 CASSLGTGANVLTF TGCGCCAGCAGCTTGGGTACTGGGGCCAACGTCCTGACTTTC
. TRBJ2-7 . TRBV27 CASSLAQGAYEQYF TGTGCCAGCAGTTTAGCCCAGGGTGCCTACGAGCAGTACTTC
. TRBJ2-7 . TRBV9 CASSVEPGSRGYSYEQYF TGTGCCAGCAGCGTAGAGCCAGGGAGCCGGGGGTACTCCTACGAGCAGTACTTC
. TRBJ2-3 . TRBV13 CASSTWTQYTDTQYF TGTGCCAGCAGCACCTGGACACAGTACACAGATACGCAGTATTTT
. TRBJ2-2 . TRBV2 CASSDVRGPFAGELFF TGTGCCAGCAGTGACGTCAGGGGCCCTTTCGCCGGGGAGCTGTTTTTT
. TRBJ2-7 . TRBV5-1 CASSPVRTGSYEQYF TGCGCCAGCAGCCCGGTTAGGACTGGATCCTACGAGCAGTACTTC
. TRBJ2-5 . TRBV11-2 CASSLEGRGSETQYF TGTGCCAGCAGCTTAGAGGGGAGGGGGTCTGAGACCCAGTACTTC
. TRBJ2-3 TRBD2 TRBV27 CASSLLPSGGCTDTQYF TGTGCCAGCAGTTTATTACCTAGCGGGGGTTGCACAGATACGCAGTATTTT
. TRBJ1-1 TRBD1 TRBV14 CASSSSGGEAFF TGTGCCAGCAGCTCCTCAGGGGGCGAAGCTTTCTTT
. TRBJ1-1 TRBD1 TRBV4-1 CASSQDPQTGGEGVGTEAFF TGCGCCAGCAGCCAAGATCCCCAAACAGGGGGCGAAGGAGTGGGCACTGAAGCTTTCTTT
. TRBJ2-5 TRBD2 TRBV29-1 CSTKLAGSLETQYF TGCAGCACCAAACTAGCGGGGTCCCTAGAGACCCAGTACTTC
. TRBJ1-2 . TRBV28 CASSFLQADYGYTF TGTGCCAGCAGCTTTCTACAGGCGGACTATGGCTACACCTTC
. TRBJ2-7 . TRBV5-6 CASSLVSMDNSYEQYF TGTGCCAGCAGCTTGGTCTCGATGGACAACTCCTACGAGCAGTACTTC
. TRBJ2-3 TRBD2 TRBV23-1 CASSHCGRGLAGASDTQYF TGCGCCAGCAGTCACTGCGGTCGCGGACTAGCGGGAGCCTCAGATACGCAGTATTTT
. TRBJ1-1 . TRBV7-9 CASSLVGGNTEAFF TGTGCCAGCAGCTTAGTCGGGGGGAACACTGAAGCTTTCTTT
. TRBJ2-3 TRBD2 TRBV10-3 CAISPGGDTDTQYF TGTGCCATCAGTCCGGGGGGGGACACAGATACGCAGTATTTT
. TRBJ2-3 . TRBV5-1 CASSTRVGTDTQYF TGCGCCAGCAGCACCAGGGTCGGCACAGATACGCAGTATTTT
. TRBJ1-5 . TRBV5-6 CASSQGSQPQHF TGTGCCAGCAGCCAGGGGAGTCAGCCCCAGCATTTT
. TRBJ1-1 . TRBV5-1 CASTGAEGTEAFF TGCGCCAGCACAGGAGCGGAGGGCACTGAAGCTTTCTTT
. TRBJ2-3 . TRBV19 CASSRVLDTQYF TGTGCCAGTAGTAGAGTACTAGATACGCAGTATTTT
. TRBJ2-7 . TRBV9 CASSVAQGGYEQYF TGTGCCAGCAGCGTAGCTCAGGGCGGCTACGAGCAGTACTTC
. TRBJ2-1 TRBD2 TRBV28 CASSSGTSSYNEQFF TGTGCCAGCAGTTCCGGGACTAGTTCTTACAATGAGCAGTTCTTC
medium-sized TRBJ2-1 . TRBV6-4 CASSDPASDYNEQFF TGTGCCAGCAGTGACCCAGCTAGCGACTACAATGAGCAGTTCTTC
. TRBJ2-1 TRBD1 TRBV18 CASSPGTDSYNEQFF TGTGCCAGCTCACCAGGGACAGATTCCTACAATGAGCAGTTCTTC
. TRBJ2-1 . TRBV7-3 CASSLGHTNEQFF TGTGCCAGCAGCTTAGGACATACCAATGAGCAGTTCTTC
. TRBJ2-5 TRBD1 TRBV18 CASSGTDQETQYF TGTGCCAGCTCAGGGACAGACCAAGAGACCCAGTACTTC
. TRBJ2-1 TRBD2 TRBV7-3 CASSFGAGGQNEQFF TGTGCCAGCAGCTTCGGAGCGGGGGGGCAGAATGAGCAGTTCTTC
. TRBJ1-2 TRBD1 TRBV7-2 CASSVGQRNYGYTF TGTGCCAGCAGCGTGGGACAGCGAAACTATGGCTACACCTTC
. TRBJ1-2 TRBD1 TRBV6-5 CASSPGQGNFYGYTF TGTGCCAGCAGTCCCGGACAGGGGAACTTTTATGGCTACACCTTC
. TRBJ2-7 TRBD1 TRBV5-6 CASSLRTGQGFGHEQYF TGTGCCAGCAGCTTACGCACGGGACAGGGGTTCGGGCACGAGCAGTACTTC
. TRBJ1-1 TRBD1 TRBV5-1 CASSRDRPSEWEAFF TGCGCCAGCAGCCGGGACAGGCCCTCAGAGTGGGAAGCTTTCTTT
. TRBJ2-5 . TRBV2 CASSEVTEGAQYF TGTGCCAGCAGTGAGGTTACTGAGGGGGCCCAGTACTTC
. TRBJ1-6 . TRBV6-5 CASSPTRTGNSPLHF TGTGCCAGCAGTCCTACCCGGACTGGGAATTCACCCCTCCACTTT
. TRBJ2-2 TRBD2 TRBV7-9 CASSLRIMGGRAGGELFF TGTGCCAGCAGCTTAAGGATCATGGGCGGGAGGGCCGGCGGGGAGCTGTTTTTT
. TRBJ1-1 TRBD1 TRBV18 CASSPMTGAMNTEAFF TGTGCCAGCTCACCGATGACAGGGGCCATGAACACTGAAGCTTTCTTT
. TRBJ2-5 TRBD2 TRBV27 CASSIAGGPETQYF TGTGCCAGCAGTATAGCGGGAGGGCCGGAGACCCAGTACTTC
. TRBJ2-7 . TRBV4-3 CASSQDPGAGAYEQYF TGCGCCAGCAGCCAAGACCCTGGGGCAGGGGCCTACGAGCAGTACTTC
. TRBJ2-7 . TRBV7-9 CASSLSQVLSYEQYF TGTGCCAGCAGCTTATCCCAGGTTTTAAGCTACGAGCAGTACTTC
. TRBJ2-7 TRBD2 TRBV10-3 CAIGLAGGPQQYF TGTGCCATCGGGTTAGCGGGAGGGCCGCAGCAGTACTTC
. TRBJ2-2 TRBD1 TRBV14 CASSQETGAGELFF TGTGCCAGCAGCCAGGAGACAGGGGCCGGGGAGCTGTTTTTT
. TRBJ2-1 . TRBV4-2 CASSQDNTGAYNEQFF TGTGCCAGCAGCCAAGATAACACAGGAGCCTACAATGAGCAGTTCTTC
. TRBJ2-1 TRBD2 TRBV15 CATSRDLLAFNEQFF TGTGCCACCAGCAGAGATTTACTAGCGTTCAATGAGCAGTTCTTC
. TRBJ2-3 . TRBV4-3 CASSQGGPREFTDTQYF TGCGCCAGCAGCCAGGGCGGGCCAAGAGAATTCACAGATACGCAGTATTTT
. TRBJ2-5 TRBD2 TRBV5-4 CASSFAGEGETQYF TGTGCCAGCAGCTTTGCGGGGGAAGGGGAGACCCAGTACTTC
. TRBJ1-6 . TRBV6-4 CASSDSREGSPLHF TGTGCCAGCAGTGACTCGAGGGAGGGATCACCCCTCCACTTT
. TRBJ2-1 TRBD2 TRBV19 CASRQSVVQAGLNEQFF TGTGCCAGTCGACAGTCCGTAGTCCAAGCGGGGTTAAATGAGCAGTTCTTC
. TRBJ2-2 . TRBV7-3 CASSLDGNGAGELFF TGTGCCAGCAGCTTGGACGGGAATGGGGCCGGGGAGCTGTTTTTT
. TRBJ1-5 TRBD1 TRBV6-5 CASSPPGTGKPQHF TGTGCCAGCAGCCCTCCAGGGACAGGGAAGCCCCAGCATTTT
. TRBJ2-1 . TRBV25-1 CASSEGSGWYNEQFF TGTGCCAGCAGTGAAGGGAGCGGATGGTACAATGAGCAGTTCTTC
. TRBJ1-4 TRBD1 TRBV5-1 CASSSQGAYEKLFF TGCGCCAGCAGCTCACAGGGGGCGTATGAAAAACTGTTTTTT